This T cell receptor beta chain was identified in a study of T cells in Graves' hyperthyroidism and ophthalmopathy. About the study: Peripheral blood draws took place at initial diagnosis, ahead of any treatment.

It was RNA transcripts that yielded the amplified TCR beta CDR3 regions. An initial round of RT-PCR targeting the TCR CDR3 relied on the HTBI primer set. TCRdb analysed the multiplex PCR reads with MiXCR anew, one entry per CDR3 protein. Of around 450,000 distinct CDR3 sequences in the sample, 15% to 17% were seen once. V was trimmed by 2 bases and J by 7 bases, leaving 12 bases between them. The CDR3 loop spans 15 amino acids. CDR1 MNHEY and CDR2 SVGAGI come from the germline V gene. For Graves' hyperthyroidism to be stable, ophthalmopathy could not progress within 18 months. Thyroid ultrasound, orbital computed tomography, clinical symptoms, and serum thyroxine and TRAb underpinned diagnoses. Findings and caveats of the study: Blood shared most expanded thyroid clonotypes above 0.001.

This clonotype has only a few counts. Its specificity is unknown. The TCR sequence derives from a woman under 30 with Graves' hyperthyroidism. The J gene is TRBJ1-6, the V gene TRBV6-5; no definite D call. Sequenced input: blood. CDR3 DNA: TGTGCCAGCAGTTACACCCCGCCATCGAATTCACCCCTCCACTTT. Translation gives CASSYTPPSNSPLHF.